The 18 T cell receptor beta chains below all came from one sample that was sequenced in a study of T cells in Graves' hyperthyroidism and ophthalmopathy. Regions amplified from RNA transcripts were the TCR beta CDR3 regions. In the first-round RT-PCR of the TCR CDR3, the HTBI primer set was used. One entry per CDR3 protein, called by TCRdb with MiXCR from the multiplex PCR reads. The sample records approximately 490,000 distinct CDR3 sequences, about 20% being singletons. Source material: blood. All receptors come from a woman aged 65 to 85 with Graves' ophthalmopathy.

This clonotype was seen repeatedly, ten times or more. This chain uses TRBV2 with TRBJ2-7; D call uncertain. The CDR3 length is 13 residues. Trimming left V 6 bases short and J 5 bases short, with 14 bases between. Germline V lookup: CDR1 SNHLY, CDR2 FYNNEI. CDR3 coding DNA: TGTGCCAGCAGCGAGAGAATGTGGAACGAGCAGTACTTC. The encoded protein is CASSERMWNEQYF.

Ten or more counts support this clonotype. The chain carries TRBV12-5 and TRBJ1-1; D unresolved. The CDR3 totals 14 residues. The V gene lost 6 bases and the J gene lost 1 base, with 12 bases spanning the gap. Germline CDR1 LGHNT, CDR2 FRNRAP. CDR3 protein: CASGPPVANTEAFF. The DNA for the CDR3 is TGTGCTAGTGGCCCCCCGGTGGCGAACACTGAAGCTTTCTTT.

The sample holds a few counts of this clonotype. V gene TRBV20-1 combines with J gene TRBJ1-6, with D maybe TRBD1 (5 bases). This CDR3 is built from 15 residues. Germline V gene sequence: CDR1 DFQATT, CDR2 SNEGSKA (reference sequence). The V end lost 2 bases, the J end lost 14 bases, and 22 bases lay between the germline ends. As DNA, the CDR3 is TGCAGTGCTAGATCGACGGGACCGCGGGAGATAGCCCTCCACTTT. The encoded protein is CSARSTGPREIALHF.

This clonotype was seen only a few times. The V and J genes are TRBV6-1 and TRBJ1-2; 7 bases agree with TRBD1. The V segment lost 5 bases and the J segment 6 bases; nucleotides outside the gene matches: 9. This CDR3 is 14 amino acids long. The germline V gene has CDR1 MNHNS and CDR2 SASEGT. The CDR3 DNA reads as TGTGCCAGCAGTAGGGGACAGATCTCTGATGGCTACACCTTC. This translates into CASSRGQISDGYTF.

Many counts were recorded for this clonotype. J is TRBJ2-1 and V is TRBV28; maybe TRBD2 (5 bases). Trimming cost V 5 bases and J 8 bases, with 13 bases left between them. The CDR3 sequence is 13 residues long. Per the germline V gene, CDR1 is MDHEN and CDR2 is SYDVKM. The CDR3 loop reads CASSNVALDEQFF. The CDR3 bases are TGTGCCAGCAGTAACGTAGCGTTAGATGAGCAGTTCTTC. Full variable domain (missing parts from reference TRBV28 and TRBJ2-1): DVKVTQSSRYLVKRTGEKVFLECVQDMDHENMFWYRQDPGLGLRLIYFSYDVKMKEKGDIPEGYSVSREKKERFSLILESASTNQTSMYLCASSNVALDEQFFGPGTRLTVL.

The chain has TRBV5-1 and TRBJ1-2; 7 bases match TRBD1. The length of the CDR3 is 15 residues. CDR1 is SGHRS and CDR2 is YFSETQ in the germline V gene. Trimming took 3 bases from V and 5 from J; bases not matched to a gene: 10. The CDR3 loop reads CASSSKGAGLYGYTF. As DNA, the CDR3 is TGCGCCAGCAGCTCGAAGGGGGCCGGTTTGTATGGCTACACCTTC.

The V and J genes are TRBV20-1 and TRBJ2-7; 9 bases are shared with TRBD2. In germline, CDR1 is DFQATT, CDR2 SNEGSKA (reference sequence). The CDR3 is made up of 15 amino acids. After removal of 3 bases from V and 2 bases from J, the junction contained 8 bases not matched to a gene. This chain's CDR3 is CSASGLAGRPYEQYF. The CDR3, as DNA: TGCAGTGCTAGCGGCCTAGCGGGACGTCCCTACGAGCAGTACTTC.

The chain recombines TRBV20-1 with TRBJ2-1, with 16 bases identical to TRBD2. This CDR3 spans 17 amino acids. The trim removed 4 bases at V and 4 bases at J, leaving 7 bases unmatched. Germline V gives CDR1 DFQATT, CDR2 SNEGSKA (reference sequence). CDR3 sequence reads: CSATPGLAGGGYNEQFF. CDR3 sequence (DNA): TGCAGTGCTACCCCGGGACTAGCGGGAGGGGGGTACAATGAGCAGTTCTTC.

In the case of this clonotype: This may arise from a read error, as a much more abundant clone is one base away. The chain joins TRBV20-1 to TRBJ2-5; TRBD2 matches 12 bases. This CDR3 comprises 14 residues. Unmatched junction bases numbered 6, after V lost 6 bases and J lost 4 bases. Germline V gives CDR1 DFQATT, CDR2 SNEGSKA (reference sequence). CDR3 in DNA: TGCAGTGCCACTTTGACTAGCGGGGGAGAGACCCAGTACTTC. It translates to CSATLTSGGETQYF.

This clonotype was picked up many times. The V gene is TRBV12-3 or TRBV12-4, the J gene TRBJ2-5; D tentatively fits TRBD1 or TRBD2 (6 bases each). The CDR3 consists of 14 residues. Trimming took off 8 bases at V and 7 bases at J, with 20 bases between the two ends. The CDR3: CASQRGATDGTQYF. The CDR3 DNA is TGTGCCAGCCAAAGGGGGGCGACAGATGGGACCCAGTACTTC.

This clonotype was detected ten times or more. The chain carries TRBV2 and TRBJ2-2, with D unclear. This CDR3 spans 14 amino acids. Germline loops: CDR1 SNHLY, CDR2 FYNNEI. The V gene lost 6 bases and the J gene lost 1 base, with 9 bases spanning the gap. The CDR3 reads CASRSNGNTGELFF. The CDR3 DNA sequence: TGTGCCAGCAGGTCCAACGGGAACACCGGGGAGCTGTTTTTT.

This clonotype turned up a few times. The chain employs TRBV6-1 and TRBJ1-2, with TRBD1 as a possible D gene (6 bases). This CDR3 region has 13 residues. Germline V gives CDR1 MNHNS, CDR2 SASEGT. V gave up 3 bases and J gave up 6 bases, with 11 bases separating them. The CDR3 DNA follows: TGTGCCAGCAGTGACTGGGGGGCCGATGGCTACACCTTC. Protein: CASSDWGADGYTF.

This clonotype turned up a few times. A read error is possible here, since a much larger clone lies one base away. V gene TRBV28 combines with J gene TRBJ1-5, with 9 bases matching TRBD1. The CDR3 loop spans 14 amino acids. Per germline, CDR1 MDHEN and CDR2 SYDVKM. The DNA of the CDR3 is TGTGCCAGCAGTACAGGGGGCGCAAGGCAGCTCCAGCATTTT. Encoded protein: CASSTGGARQLQHF.

This clonotype was detected only a few times. This chain links TRBV28 with TRBJ1-2, with D perhaps TRBD1 (5 bases). Trimming shortened V by 3 bases and J by 2 bases, and 16 bases separated the two germline ends. Germline-derived CDR1 and CDR2 are MDHEN and SYDVKM. The CDR3 is made up of 16 amino acids. The CDR3: CASSLPEQVANYGYTF. In DNA form, the CDR3 reads TGTGCCAGCAGTTTGCCGGAACAGGTGGCAAACTATGGCTACACCTTC.

The chain links TRBV5-1 to TRBJ1-5; 9 bases line up with TRBD1. The V and J ends lost 8 bases and 4 bases, in that order; junction bases with no gene match: 19. The length of the CDR3 is 18 residues. Germline V gene data show CDR1 as SGHRS and CDR2 as YFSETQ. In DNA form, the CDR3 reads TGCGCCAGGCCGGGACAGGGTATTCGACACTTCCCAAATCAGCCCCAGCATTTT. Its protein is CARPGQGIRHFPNQPQHF.

At least ten counts were recorded for this clonotype. This chain joins TRBV6-2 or TRBV6-3 and TRBJ2-3, with 10 bases matching TRBD2. From germline, CDR1 is MNHEY and CDR2 SVGEGT. The CDR3 sequence is 15 residues long. The J segment lost 5 bases and the V segment lost 7 bases, leaving 9 bases of the junction unmatched. The CDR3 protein is CASNTLAGDVDTQYF. The CDR3 DNA reads TGTGCCAGCAATACCCTAGCGGGAGATGTAGATACGCAGTATTTT.

This clonotype was seen many times. This chain links TRBV29-1 with TRBJ1-5, with a tentative D call TRBD1 (5 bases). The CDR3 loop spans 12 amino acids. CDR1 and CDR2 (germline): SQVTM, ANQGSEA. The V end lost 7 bases, the J end lost 9 bases, and 16 bases lay between the germline ends. The CDR3 protein is CSAGPRSSPQHF. The CDR3 DNA reads as TGCAGCGCGGGACCGCGTAGTTCGCCCCAGCATTTT.

The V and J genes are TRBV11-2 and TRBJ2-3, with 11 bases matching TRBD2. V was pared by 1 base and J by 3 bases, with 12 bases of the junction left unmatched. The CDR3 length is 19 residues. CDR1 and CDR2 (germline): SGHAT, FQNNGV. DNA of the CDR3: TGTGCCAGCAGCTTAGCCCTAGCGGGAGGCCTCCAGAATACAGATACGCAGTATTTT. Translating gives CASSLALAGGLQNTDTQYF.